This is a list of T cell receptor beta chains from one sample in a study of identical twins. TCRdb processed the 5' RACE reads anew with MiXCR; each CDR3 protein has one entry. The sample has roughly 200,000 distinct CDR3 sequences, approximately 8.3% seen once. This sample was also put to use in a study of yellow fever vaccine responses in identical twins.

The sample taken for sequencing was memory (CD45RO+) T cells sorted from blood. The receptors come from a woman between 18 and 29 years old in good health. Both conserved end residues are part of each CDR3. Each record gives: clone size, D gene, V gene, J gene, CDR3 protein, CDR3 DNA. The D gene is left open where the match is weak. Clone size is stated in some rows and not others, as once, few, many or a class when expanded.

few,TRBD1,TRBV11-2,TRBJ2-3,CASSVDRGDTQYF,TGTGCCAGCAGCGTCGACAGGGGCGATACGCAGTATTTT
NA,NA,TRBV6-5,TRBJ2-1,CASSYSVSSRNNEQFF,TGTGCCAGCAGTTACTCGGTTTCGAGCAGAAACAATGAGCAGTTCTTC
many,TRBD2,TRBV6-4,TRBJ2-3,CASSDGGGATDTQYF,TGTGCCAGCAGTGACGGCGGGGGGGCGACAGATACGCAGTATTTT
few,NA,TRBV5-4,TRBJ2-4,CASESRGKGNIQYF,TGTGCCAGCGAATCCAGGGGAAAGGGAAACATTCAGTACTTC
many,TRBD1,TRBV12-3/TRBV12-4,TRBJ2-1,CASNHRGQTPGHEQFF,TGTGCCAGCAACCACCGGGGACAGACCCCTGGACATGAGCAGTTCTTC
many,TRBD1,TRBV12-3/TRBV12-4,TRBJ1-4,CASSRTGKNEKLFF,TGTGCCAGCAGTAGGACAGGAAAAAATGAAAAACTGTTTTTT
many,TRBD2,TRBV6-1,TRBJ2-5,CASSRGLAGGRETQYF,TGTGCCAGCAGCCGAGGACTAGCGGGAGGGCGAGAGACCCAGTACTTC
many,TRBD1,TRBV7-2,TRBJ1-6,CASSHRGDSPLHF,TGTGCCAGCAGTCACAGGGGGGATTCACCCCTCCACTTT
many,TRBD1,TRBV5-1,TRBJ2-3,CASSSTGGATDTQYF,TGCGCCAGCAGCTCAACAGGGGGTGCCACAGATACGCAGTATTTT
NA,TRBD1,TRBV12-3/TRBV12-4,TRBJ2-7,CASSLRQGALDEQYF,TGTGCCAGCAGTTTGCGACAGGGGGCGTTAGACGAGCAGTACTTC
many,NA,TRBV12-3/TRBV12-4,TRBJ2-2,CASRRTENTGELFF,TGTGCCAGCAGGCGGACAGAAAACACCGGGGAGCTGTTTTTT
NA,TRBD1,TRBV18,TRBJ2-7,CASSPPGQAYEQYF,TGTGCCAGCTCACCTCCGGGACAGGCCTACGAGCAGTACTTC
NA,NA,TRBV7-2,TRBJ2-5,CASSLRAGETQYF,TGTGCCAGCAGCTTAAGAGCGGGAGAGACCCAGTACTTC
NA,TRBD1,TRBV5-6,TRBJ1-1,CASSFLALGQADTEAFF,TGTGCCAGCAGTTTTCTCGCTCTGGGACAGGCTGACACTGAAGCTTTCTTT
few,TRBD1,TRBV9,TRBJ2-3,CASSAIQGISSTDTQYF,TGTGCCAGCAGCGCTATACAGGGGATCTCTAGCACAGATACGCAGTATTTT
few,NA,TRBV24-1,TRBJ2-7,CATSDTGPESSYEQYF,TGTGCCACCAGTGATACTGGCCCTGAGAGCTCCTACGAGCAGTACTTC